What follows describes a single TCR beta chain. Germline assignment: CDR1 SGHDN and CDR2 FVKESK. V gave up 0 bases and J gave up 7 bases; unmatched junction bases: 12. The CDR3 has 17 residues. Use of 60 Vbeta and 13 Jbeta primers characterized the PCR. Here immunoSEQ multiplex PCR was the method, and the copy in TCRdb shows in-frame clones only, minus some. The table lists about 160,000 clones, around three quarters of them singletons, with about 2.2% in the top ten. This entry comes from a study of cytomegalovirus exposure and HLA in healthy donors. The chain has TRBV14 and TRBJ2-7, with 10 positions matching TRBD2. This sequence originates from a man in his forties in good health and CMV-seronegative. Sequenced material: PBMCs. CDR3 residues: CASSQDRSSGSIFEQYF. CDR3 in DNA: TGTGCCAGCAGCCAAGATCGGTCTAGCGGGAGTATCTTTGAGCAGTACTTC.